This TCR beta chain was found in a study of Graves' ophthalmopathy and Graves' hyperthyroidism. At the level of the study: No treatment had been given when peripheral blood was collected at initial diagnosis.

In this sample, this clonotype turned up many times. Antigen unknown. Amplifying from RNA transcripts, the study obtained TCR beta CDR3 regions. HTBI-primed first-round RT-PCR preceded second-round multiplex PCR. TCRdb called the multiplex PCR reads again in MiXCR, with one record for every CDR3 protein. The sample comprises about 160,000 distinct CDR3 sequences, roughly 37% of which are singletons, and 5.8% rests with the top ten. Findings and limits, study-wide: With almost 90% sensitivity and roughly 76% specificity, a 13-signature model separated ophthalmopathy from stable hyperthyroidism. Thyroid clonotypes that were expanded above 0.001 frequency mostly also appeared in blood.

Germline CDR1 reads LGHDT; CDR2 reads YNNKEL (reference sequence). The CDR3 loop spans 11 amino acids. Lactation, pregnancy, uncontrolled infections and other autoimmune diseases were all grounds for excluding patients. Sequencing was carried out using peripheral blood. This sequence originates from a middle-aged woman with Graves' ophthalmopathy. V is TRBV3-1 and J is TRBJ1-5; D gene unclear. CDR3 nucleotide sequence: TGTGAACGAACGAGCAATCAGCCCCAGCATTTT. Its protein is CERTSNQPQHF. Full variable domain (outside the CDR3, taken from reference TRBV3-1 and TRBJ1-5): DTAVSQTPKYLVTQMGNDKSIKCEQNLGHDTMYWYKQDSKKFLKIMFSYNNKELIINETVPNRFSPKSPDKAHLNLHINSLELGDSAVYFCERTSNQPQHFGDGTRLSIL.